The next 30 T cell receptor beta chains were all read from a single sample in a study of vaccination effects on CD4 cells after COVID-19. These TCRs' antigens remain unknown. Produced via immunoSEQ multiplex PCR; TCRdb's table is partial and in-frame only. The sample includes approximately 70,000 clones, 73% seen only once; the top ten take 5%. Before sequencing took place, the ViraFEST assay used viral peptide pools to expand antigen-specific CD4+ T cells. When around 9 days of culture had elapsed, CD4+ T cells were isolated. PCR confirmed that the person was infected with SARS-CoV-2 between March and December 2020. This specimen consisted of CD4+ T cells from PBMCs cultured with HIV peptides, obtained before COVID-19 vaccination. Documented subset: HIV-1 Nef peptide pool negative control/reference culture. Receptor source: a human donor who had a prior SARS-CoV-2 infection.

The chain recombines TRBV5-6 with TRBJ2-5, with D possibly being TRBD2 (6 bases). The V end was cut by 1 base, the J end by 5 bases, with 15 bases between. This CDR3 region has 15 residues. The V gene's germline CDR1 is SGHDT and CDR2 YYEEEE. The CDR3 DNA reads TGTGCCAGCAGCTTGCCCGGGACTTTAAGCGAGACCCAGTACTTC. Protein product: CASSLPGTLSETQYF.

The chain employs TRBV18 and TRBJ1-2; a weak D match, TRBD1 (5 bases). Trimming cost V 2 bases and J 5 bases, with 9 bases left between them. The germline gives CDR1 KGHSH, CDR2 LQKENI. The length of the CDR3 is 13 residues. The CDR3 DNA sequence: TGTGCCAGCTCACCATCGGGGCCTTATGGCTACACCTTC. Translated: CASSPSGPYGYTF.

This rearrangement joins TRBV12-3 or TRBV12-4 to TRBJ2-2; no reliable D call. The CDR3 length is 12 residues. Trimming removed 5 bases at V and 3 bases at J, with 4 bases between. CDR3 in amino acids: CASSADTGELFF. CDR3 coding DNA: TGTGCCAGCAGTGCCGACACCGGGGAGCTGTTTTTT.

The rearrangement uses TRBV18 and TRBJ2-7; D is perhaps TRBD1 (6 bases). Deletions cut 2 bases from V and 2 bases from J, with 13 bases between. The CDR3 is made up of 15 amino acids. Germline CDR1 and CDR2: KGHSH and LQKENI. The CDR3 DNA is TGTGCCAGCTCACCAAGCACGACAGGTACCTACGAGCAGTACTTC. Translating gives CASSPSTTGTYEQYF.

The sample holds one count of this clone. V gene TRBV5-5 combines with J gene TRBJ1-2, with 9 nucleotides matching TRBD1. V lost 5 bases, J lost 7 bases, and 9 bases stayed unmatched. This CDR3 region has 14 residues. From germline, CDR1 is SGHKS and CDR2 YYEKEE (reference sequence). For the CDR3, the DNA is TGTGCCAGCAGTTCAACAGGGGGCGCGGTTGGCTACACCTTC. This encodes CASSSTGGAVGYTF.

The rearrangement uses TRBV5-4 and TRBJ2-2, with 7 bases lining up with TRBD2. Germline V CDR1 and CDR2: SGHNT, YYREEE (reference sequence). This CDR3 comprises 15 residues. The V segment lost 4 bases and the J segment 6 bases; nucleotides outside the gene matches: 9. DNA for the CDR3: TGTGCCAGCAGCACAGGACTAGATTTGCCCGGGGAGCTGTTTTTT. As protein: CASSTGLDLPGELFF.

This clone was observed a few times. The rearrangement uses TRBV28 and TRBJ1-2, with 7 bases fitting TRBD1. CDR3 size: 14 residues. The germline CDR1 and CDR2 sequences are MDHEN and SYDVKM. V dropped 5 bases and J dropped 5; count of bases not matched to a gene: 8. The CDR3 region is CASSPQGERYGYTF. Written as DNA, the CDR3 is TGTGCCAGCAGTCCTCAGGGGGAGAGGTATGGCTACACCTTC.

The gene calls are TRBV7-9 and TRBJ2-3; D uncertain. V was shortened by 3 bases and J by 4 bases, with 11 bases between the two germline ends. Germline V CDR1 and CDR2: SEHNR, FQNEAQ (reference sequence). The CDR3 covers 14 residues. The CDR3: CASSFTSAADTQYF. In nucleotides, the CDR3 is TGTGCCAGCAGCTTCACCTCGGCGGCAGATACGCAGTATTTT.

J is TRBJ2-3 and V is TRBV7-3; D gene unclear. V lost 5 bases to trimming and J lost 2 bases, with 11 bases between them. Germline V gene data show CDR1 as SGHTA and CDR2 as FQGTGA. The CDR3 is made up of 14 amino acids. DNA of the CDR3: TGTGCCAGCAGCCCTGGCCAAACCACAGATACGCAGTATTTT. Translated, it gives CASSPGQTTDTQYF.

The V call is TRBV5-4, the J call TRBJ2-1; 11 nucleotides match TRBD2. J was trimmed by 5 bases and V by 4 bases; bases with no gene match: 2. This CDR3 contains 14 residues. From germline, CDR1 is SGHNT and CDR2 YYREEE (reference sequence). The CDR3 sequence: CASSPGLADNEQFF. The CDR3 bases are TGTGCCAGCAGCCCGGGACTAGCGGACAATGAGCAGTTCTTC.

The chain uses TRBV30 and TRBJ1-1; D ambiguous. Germline V CDR1 and CDR2: GTSNPN, SVGIG (reference sequence). This CDR3 is built from 14 residues. The V and J ends lost 3 bases and 6 bases respectively, with 17 bases between them. This chain's CDR3 is CAWSPKSDRAEAFF. As DNA, the CDR3 is TGTGCCTGGAGCCCGAAGTCGGACCGCGCTGAAGCTTTCTTT.

The chain links TRBV4-2 to TRBJ1-3; 8 bases agree with TRBD1. Looked up from germline, CDR1 is LGHNA and CDR2 is YNFKEQ. There are 16 residues in the CDR3. J was trimmed by 1 base and V by 2 bases; bases with no gene match: 4. CDR3: CASSQRTGQSGNTIYF. The CDR3 DNA follows: TGTGCCAGCAGCCAACGGACAGGGCAGTCTGGAAACACCATATATTTT.

The V and J genes are TRBV19 and TRBJ2-3, with D perhaps being TRBD1 or TRBD2 (6 bases each). The germline V and J ends were trimmed by 2 bases and 1 base, with 10 bases remaining between them. The CDR3 is 15 amino acids. The germline CDR1 and CDR2 sequences are LNHDA and SQIVND (reference sequence). CDR3 loop: CASSIWGAGTDTQYF. CDR3 DNA sequence: TGTGCCAGTAGTATATGGGGGGCGGGCACAGATACGCAGTATTTT.

The chain has TRBV20-1 and TRBJ2-5; TRBD1 matches 7 bases. Germline assignment: CDR1 DFQATT and CDR2 SNEGSKA (reference sequence). Unmatched junction bases numbered 9, after V lost 3 bases and J lost 2 bases. This CDR3 region has 15 residues. CDR3 coding DNA: TGCAGTGCTAGTAATACCAGGGGGATTCAAGAGACCCAGTACTTC. It is translated as CSASNTRGIQETQYF.

This chain links TRBV4-2 with TRBJ1-1, with D unclear. The germline V gene encodes CDR1 LGHNA and CDR2 YNFKEQ. This CDR3 comprises 16 residues. Trimming removed 2 bases from V and 8 bases from J, with 21 bases in between. The DNA for the CDR3 is TGTGCCAGCAGCCAATATAATGGGTACGCTTGGGCCGAAGCTTTCTTT. It specifies CASSQYNGYAWAEAFF.

The chain has TRBV12-3 or TRBV12-4 and TRBJ1-1; no clear D gene. The length of the CDR3 is 13 residues. V lost 2 bases to trimming and J lost 4 bases, with 8 bases between them. The CDR3 bases are TGTGCCAGCAGTTTACGGGGTGGCACTGAAGCTTTCTTT. Amino acids: CASSLRGGTEAFF.

The chain employs TRBV24-1 and TRBJ1-1; D uncertain. Trimming left V 7 bases short and J 4 bases short, with 27 bases between. The germline V gene encodes CDR1 KGHDR and CDR2 SFDVKD. This CDR3 has 18 amino acids. The CDR3 nucleotides read TGTGCCACCAGACCAAAATTACGACAAATGCGTTCCTCCACTGAAGCTTTCTTT. This codes for CATRPKLRQMRSSTEAFF.

The chain couples TRBV9 to TRBJ2-7; a possible D gene is TRBD1 (6 bases). The CDR3 extends over 15 amino acids. The germline V gene has CDR1 SGDLS and CDR2 YYNGEE. V was pared by 2 bases and J by 2 bases, with 14 bases between. The CDR3 region has the DNA TGTGCCAGCAGCGTGACCGGGACATATACCTACGAGCAGTACTTC. It is translated as CASSVTGTYTYEQYF.

This clone was seen only once. This rearrangement joins TRBV24-1 to TRBJ2-2; 7 bases match TRBD1. Germline lookup yields CDR1 KGHDR and CDR2 SFDVKD. The V and J ends lost 4 bases and 4 bases, in that order; junction bases with no gene match: 5. This CDR3 spans 15 amino acids. CDR3 amino acids: CATSDQNRGTGELFF. The CDR3 DNA is TGTGCCACCAGTGACCAGAACAGGGGCACCGGGGAGCTGTTTTTT.

The genes are TRBV7-9 and TRBJ2-7, with TRBD2 matching 8 bases. Trimming cost V 3 bases and J 10 bases; bases outside gene matches: 17. Looked up from germline, CDR1 is SEHNR and CDR2 is FQNEAQ (reference sequence). The CDR3 is 16 amino acids. In nucleotides, the CDR3 is TGTGCCAGCAGCTTCTCAACTAGCGGACCATCTACGAACCAGTACTTC. Its protein is CASSFSTSGPSTNQYF.

V gene TRBV6-5 combines with J gene TRBJ1-4; maybe TRBD1 (5 bases). Germline CDR1 is MNHEY and CDR2 is SVGAGI. This CDR3 is 14 amino acids long. V was cut by 3 bases and J by 5 bases, with 10 bases left in between. Written as DNA, the CDR3 is TGTGCCAGCAGTTATCGGCAGGGAAATGAAAAACTGTTTTTT. Amino acids: CASSYRQGNEKLFF.

The gene calls are TRBV5-4 and TRBJ2-7; 10 bases align to TRBD2. J gave up 3 bases and V 5 bases, and 8 bases lay outside the gene matches. The CDR3 has 15 amino acids. The germline V gene has CDR1 SGHNT and CDR2 YYREEE (reference sequence). The CDR3 loop is CASSYGLADLYEQYF. CDR3 nucleotides: TGTGCCAGCAGTTACGGACTAGCGGACCTCTACGAGCAGTACTTC.

This clone has a handful of counts. This sequence joins TRBV7-9 and TRBJ2-1, with D possibly being TRBD1 or TRBD2 (5 bases each). The CDR3 sequence is 16 residues long. Looked up from germline, CDR1 is SEHNR and CDR2 is FQNEAQ (reference sequence). Trimming took 5 bases from V and 3 from J, leaving 17 bases between them. CDR3 sequence (DNA): TGTGCCAGCAGCGTCTTGACGGGTGGGGGCTACAATGAGCAGTTCTTC. Protein product: CASSVLTGGGYNEQFF. Using reference TRBV7-9 and TRBJ2-1 for the parts outside the CDR3, the full variable domain is DTGVSQNPRHKITKRGQNVTFRCDPISEHNRLYWYRQTLGQGPEFLTYFQNEAQLEKSRLLSDRFSAERPKGSFSTLEIQRTEQGDSAMYLCASSVLTGGGYNEQFFGPGTRLTVL.

The CDR3 DNA is TGTGCCAGCAGCCCTGACAGGGCGTTCAATTCACCCCTCCACTTT. Protein product: CASSPDRAFNSPLHF. The chain uses TRBV6-6 and TRBJ1-6, with 7 bases identical to TRBD1. This CDR3 has 15 amino acids. The ends lost 6 bases at V and 7 bases at J; junction bases unmatched: 9. CDR1 is MNHNY, CDR2 SVGAGI, per germline (reference sequence).

This chain uses TRBV27 with TRBJ2-1, with TRBD2 identical over 9 bases. This CDR3 region has 17 residues. The germline V gene has CDR1 MNHEY and CDR2 SMNVEV (reference sequence). V trimming: 5 bases; J trimming: 0 bases; junction bases outside the gene matches: 8. DNA for the CDR3: TGTGCCAGCAGTAGGGGGGTGCGGGGGGGCTCCTACAATGAGCAGTTCTTC. Translating it yields CASSRGVRGGSYNEQFF.

The chain couples TRBV6-6 to TRBJ1-6, with no clear D. The CDR3 runs to 12 residues. Germline CDR1 MNHNY, CDR2 SVGAGI (reference sequence). V was trimmed by 6 bases and J by 7 bases, leaving 7 bases between them. CDR3 sequence: CASRELNSPLHF. The CDR3, as DNA: TGTGCCAGCAGGGAGCTAAATTCACCCCTCCACTTT.

The chain joins TRBV15 to TRBJ2-7; 8 positions match TRBD2. The length of the CDR3 is 16 residues. J was trimmed by 5 bases and V by 5 bases; bases with no gene match: 14. The germline V gene has CDR1 LNHNV and CDR2 YYDKDF (reference sequence). CDR3 in amino acids: CATSEAGTRVRHEQYF. In nucleotides, the CDR3 is TGTGCCACCAGCGAAGCCGGGACTAGAGTTAGGCACGAGCAGTACTTC.

The CDR3 DNA is TGTGCCAGCAGCTTACAGGCAGGGAGGCGGGATACGCAGTATTTT. It yields the protein CASSLQAGRRDTQYF. The chain employs TRBV7-3 and TRBJ2-3, with D perhaps TRBD2 (6 bases). Germline V gene data show CDR1 as SGHTA and CDR2 as FQGTGA. This CDR3 region has 15 residues. Trimming removed 2 bases from V and 6 bases from J, with 15 bases in between.

The gene calls are TRBV13 and TRBJ1-2; 10 nucleotides line up with TRBD1. Germline assignment: CDR1 PRHDT and CDR2 FYEKMQ (reference sequence). J lost 2 bases, V lost 5 bases, and 8 bases had no gene match. This CDR3 has 16 amino acids. DNA for the CDR3: TGTGCCAGCAGCCCACCCGACAGGGGGCGCAACTATGGCTACACCTTC. Amino acid sequence: CASSPPDRGRNYGYTF.

The chain uses TRBV2 and TRBJ1-2, with a weak D call TRBD1 (6 bases). Per germline, CDR1 SNHLY and CDR2 FYNNEI. Trimming took 7 bases from V and 4 from J, leaving 13 bases between them. The CDR3 sequence is 13 residues long. This chain's CDR3 is CASKARGRYGYTF. CDR3 bases: TGTGCCAGCAAGGCCAGGGGCCGCTATGGCTACACCTTC.